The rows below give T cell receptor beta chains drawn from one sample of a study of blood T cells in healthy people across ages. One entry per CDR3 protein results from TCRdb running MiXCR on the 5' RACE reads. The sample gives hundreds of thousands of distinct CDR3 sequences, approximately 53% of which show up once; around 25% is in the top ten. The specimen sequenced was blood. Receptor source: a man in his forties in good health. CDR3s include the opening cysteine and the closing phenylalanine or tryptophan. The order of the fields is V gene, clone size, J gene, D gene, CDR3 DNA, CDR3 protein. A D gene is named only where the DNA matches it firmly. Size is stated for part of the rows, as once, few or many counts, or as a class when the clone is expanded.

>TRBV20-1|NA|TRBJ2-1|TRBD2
TGCAGTGCCCCGGGTGGAGCGGGGGGGCCTAATGAGCAGTTCTTC
CSAPGGAGGPNEQFF
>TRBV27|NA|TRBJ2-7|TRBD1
TGTGCCAGCAGTTTAATGAGGGACAGGGGGGTTGGCGAGCAGTACTTC
CASSLMRDRGVGEQYF
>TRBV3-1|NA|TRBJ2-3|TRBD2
TGTGCCAGCAGCTATATAGCGGGAGGTCCAGAGACGCAGTATTTT
CASSYIAGGPETQYF
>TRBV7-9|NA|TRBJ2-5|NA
TGTGCCAGCAGCTTAACTAGGCCTGGCGGGGAGACCCAGTACTTC
CASSLTRPGGETQYF
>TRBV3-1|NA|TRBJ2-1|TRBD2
TGTGCCAGCAGCCAACAGGGAGGGAAGGAGCAGTTCTTC
CASSQQGGKEQFF
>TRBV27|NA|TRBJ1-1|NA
TGTGCCAGCAGTTCTCTGATATGGGACGGCGGACCTGGGAACACTGAAGCTTTCTTT
CASSSLIWDGGPGNTEAFF
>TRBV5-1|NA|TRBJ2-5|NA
TGCGCCAGCACTTCCTACCGAGAGATCCAGTACTTC
CASTSYREIQYF
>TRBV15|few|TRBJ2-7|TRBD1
TGTGCCACCAGCAGCCGGGACAGAACTCGCTACGAGCAGTACTTC
CATSSRDRTRYEQYF
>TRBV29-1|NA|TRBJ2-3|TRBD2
TGCAGCGTTCGCAAAGCGGGAGCGAGCACAGATACGCAGTATTTT
CSVRKAGASTDTQYF
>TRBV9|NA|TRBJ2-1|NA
TGTGCCAGCAGCGTACAACCAAGCTCCTACAATGAGCAGTTCTTC
CASSVQPSSYNEQFF
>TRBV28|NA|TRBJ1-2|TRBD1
TGTGCCAGCAGTTTTGGACAGGGTAGCGGCTATGGCTACACCTTC
CASSFGQGSGYGYTF
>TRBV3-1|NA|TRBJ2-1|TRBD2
TGTGCCAGCAGCCAAGCTATAGCGGGGGGGCCGTTCGATGAGCAGTTCTTC
CASSQAIAGGPFDEQFF
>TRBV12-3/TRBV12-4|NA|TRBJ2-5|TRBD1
TGTGCCAGCGGAAAACAGGGGCGCGGGGAGACCCAGTACTTC
CASGKQGRGETQYF
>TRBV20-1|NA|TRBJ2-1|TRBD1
TGCAGTGCTAGAGTCCCGGGACAGGTAGTAAGTCAGTTCTTC
CSARVPGQVVSQFF
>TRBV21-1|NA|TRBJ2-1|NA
TGTGCCAGCAGCCCCGAACCGACTGTTAATGAGCAGTTCTTC
CASSPEPTVNEQFF
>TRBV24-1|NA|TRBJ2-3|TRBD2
TGTGCCACCAGTGATAGGACTAGCGGGGCAACAGATACGCAGTATTTT
CATSDRTSGATDTQYF
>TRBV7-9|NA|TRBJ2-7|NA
TGTGCCAGCAGCTTAGCCCAGGGGATCGAGCAGTACTTC
CASSLAQGIEQYF
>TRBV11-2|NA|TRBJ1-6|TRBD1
TGTGCCAGCAGCCCGCGACAGGGTGGTAATTCACCCCTCCACTTT
CASSPRQGGNSPLHF
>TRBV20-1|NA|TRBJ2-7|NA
TGCAGTGCCAATCCCCCCCTTGACTCCTCCTACGAGCAGTACTTC
CSANPPLDSSYEQYF
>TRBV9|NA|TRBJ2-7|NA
TGTGCCAGCAGCGTAGAGACAGGGAGGTTCTACGAGCAGTACTTC
CASSVETGRFYEQYF
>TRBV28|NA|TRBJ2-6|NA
TGTGCCAGCAGCAGCGGGGGGGCCAACGTCCTGACTTTC
CASSSGGANVLTF
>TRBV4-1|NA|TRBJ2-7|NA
TGCGCCAGCAGCCTTCGAGTTGAGATCTACGAGCAGTACTTC
CASSLRVEIYEQYF
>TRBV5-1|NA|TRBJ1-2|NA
TGCGCCAGCAAAGGATCGGGAAGGGACATCCATAACTATGGCTACACCTTC
CASKGSGRDIHNYGYTF
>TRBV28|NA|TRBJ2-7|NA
TGTGCCAGCAGCCCCCCGCAGGGTAGGTTTAGCGGAGTGGGCGACGAGCAGTACTTC
CASSPPQGRFSGVGDEQYF
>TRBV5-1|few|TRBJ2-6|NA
TGCGCCAGCAGCTTGGTATCGGGGGACTCTGGGGCCAACGTCCTGACTTTC
CASSLVSGDSGANVLTF
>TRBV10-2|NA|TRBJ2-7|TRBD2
TGCGCCAGCTCCTTGGTACTAGCGGGACACTGGTACGAGCAGTACTTC
CASSLVLAGHWYEQYF
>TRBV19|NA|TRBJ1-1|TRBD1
TGTGCCAGTAGTACCGGGACAGGGTTGAACACTGAAGCTTTCTTT
CASSTGTGLNTEAFF
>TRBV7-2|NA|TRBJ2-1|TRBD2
TGTGCCAGCAGCTTAGCGCCTCCGGGGGGTTACAGTGAGCAGTTCTTC
CASSLAPPGGYSEQFF
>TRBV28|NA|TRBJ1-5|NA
TGTGCCAGCAGAGAATCTTTCACCTCGGGTCAGCCCCAGCATTTT
CASRESFTSGQPQHF
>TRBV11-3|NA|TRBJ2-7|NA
TGTGCCAGCAGCTTAGTTGGCCCTGGGCTCTCCGGGCAGTACTTC
CASSLVGPGLSGQYF
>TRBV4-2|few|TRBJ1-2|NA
TGTGCCAGCAGCCAAGGAAAAGGAGTATCCGGATCGCGTGGCTACACCTTC
CASSQGKGVSGSRGYTF
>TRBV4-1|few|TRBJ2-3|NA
TGCGCCAGCAGCCAAGGTTTGGCTAGCACAGATACGCAGTATTTT
CASSQGLASTDTQYF
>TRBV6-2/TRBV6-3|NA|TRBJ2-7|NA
TGTGCCAGCAGTTACGCGGCAGGCACCTACGAGCAGTACTTC
CASSYAAGTYEQYF
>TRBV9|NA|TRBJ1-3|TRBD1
TGTGCCAGCAGCGGCCGGGACAGGGCCCTCAGAAGCTCTGGAAACACCATATATTTT
CASSGRDRALRSSGNTIYF
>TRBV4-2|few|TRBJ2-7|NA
TGTGCCAGCAGCCAAGAGAATTCAGGGCCGGGTATTTGGAACGAGCAGTACTTC
CASSQENSGPGIWNEQYF
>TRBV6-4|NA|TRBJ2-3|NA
TGTGCCAGCAGTCAAGTACCTAGTCCGACAGATACGCAGTATTTT
CASSQVPSPTDTQYF
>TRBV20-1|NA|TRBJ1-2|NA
TGCAGTGCTGGCGATGGCGGTACATATGTTAACTATGGCTACACCTTC
CSAGDGGTYVNYGYTF
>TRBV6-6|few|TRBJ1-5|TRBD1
TGTGCCAGCACCCCGGGGACAGGGGGCGTCGGGCAGCCCCAGCATTTT
CASTPGTGGVGQPQHF
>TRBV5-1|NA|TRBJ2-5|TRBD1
TGCGCCAGCACCGTGACAGGGTTGAGGGAAGAGACCCAGTACTTC
CASTVTGLREETQYF
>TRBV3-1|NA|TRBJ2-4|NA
TGTGCCAGCAGCCAAGAACCCCGGGAGCAGTACTTC
CASSQEPREQYF
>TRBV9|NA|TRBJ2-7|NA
TGTGCCAGCAGCGTAGTGTACGGGGAGCAGTACTTC
CASSVVYGEQYF
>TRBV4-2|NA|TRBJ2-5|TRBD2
TGTGCCAGCAGCCAAGGTGCTTCGCGGGGGGACAATGAGCAGTACTTC
CASSQGASRGDNEQYF
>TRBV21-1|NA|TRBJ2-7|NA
TGTGCCAATTGGGGAGTGGGCCGGGACAGGGGAAACGAGCAGTACTTC
CANWGVGRDRGNEQYF
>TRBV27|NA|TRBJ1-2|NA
TGTGCCAGCAGTGTAACAGGCTCCCGGGGCTACACCTTC
CASSVTGSRGYTF
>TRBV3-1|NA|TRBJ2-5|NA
TGTGCCAGCACCCAATCCACGGTGGTAGGACGGATCCAAGAGACCCAGTACTTC
CASTQSTVVGRIQETQYF